Listed here is a single T cell receptor beta chain. Its antigen is undetermined. This sample stems from a study of T cell responses to AZD1222 COVID-19 vaccine. About the research overall: Researchers grouped second doses given at about 4 or about 12 weeks into one pool.

Study-wide findings and caveats: White British donors predominated, females outnumbered males, and clonal diversity was possibly underestimated. Sampling that yielded the repertoires occurred only after the peak T cell response.

Data came from immunoSEQ multiplex PCR; TCRdb stores just in-frame clones and leaves some out. The repertoire holds some 120,000 clones, around 94% seen once, with 6% to 7% in the top ten. This specimen was peripheral blood, taken on day 0 of AZD1222 vaccination. The source is an adult in good health.

Here the CDR3 DNA reads TGTGCCAGCAGCTTATTAGGCGGGAGGGTGGGTTACAATGAGCAGTTCTTC. As protein: CASSLLGGRVGYNEQFF. This chain uses TRBV7-2 with TRBJ2-1; 9 positions agree with TRBD2. Germline CDR1 SGHTA, CDR2 FQGNSA. The length of the CDR3 is 17 residues. Trimming cost V 2 bases and J 4 bases; bases outside gene matches: 9.